This T cell receptor (beta chain) was documented in a study of shared clonotypes between healthy human individuals. General study points: The sole specimen, blood, was sampled, and tissue repertoires likely differ.

The V end lost 3 bases, the J end lost 6 bases, and 14 bases lay between the germline ends. CDR1 and CDR2 (germline): LNHDA, SQIVND (reference sequence). The length of the CDR3 is 15 residues. Deep level was the assay's run setting. Here immunoSEQ multiplex PCR was the method, and the copy in TCRdb shows in-frame clones only, minus some. The repertoire includes some 550,000 clones, about 97% of them detected once, and around 0.06% sits in the top ten. Nashville, Tennessee was home to all donors, who were Caucasian adults. About this clone itself: The target antigen is unknown.

The sequenced material came from naive CD4+ T cells sorted from blood. Subset meaning: CD45RA+ positively selected. This receptor was obtained from a woman aged 30 to 39 in good health. The chain is built from TRBV19 and TRBJ2-2; maybe TRBD2 (5 bases). The CDR3 here is CASSIRFNGAGELFF. The DNA of the CDR3 is TGTGCCAGTAGTATTAGGTTTAACGGGGCCGGGGAGCTGTTTTTT.